This T cell receptor (beta chain) was found in a study of CD8 T cells in Susac syndrome. The CDR3 loop spans 13 amino acids. The junction had 7 bases not matched to a gene; V was cut back by 5 bases and J by 3 bases. The V gene's germline CDR1 is DFQATT and CDR2 SNEGSKA (reference sequence). Reverse transcription of about 0.5 to 1 ug RNA used random hexamers. TCRdb redid the calling of the immunoSEQ multiplex PCR reads with MiXCR, one entry per CDR3 protein. Here the sample spans about 66,000 distinct CDR3 sequences, about 94% being singletons. Source material: CD8+ T cells from PBMCs. The rearrangement uses TRBV20-1 and TRBJ2-7, with TRBD1 matching 7 bases. The receptor was isolated from a human donor with multiple sclerosis. CDR3 in amino acids: CSAGGQADYEQYF. The CDR3 DNA is TGCAGTGCTGGAGGACAGGCGGACTACGAGCAGTACTTC.